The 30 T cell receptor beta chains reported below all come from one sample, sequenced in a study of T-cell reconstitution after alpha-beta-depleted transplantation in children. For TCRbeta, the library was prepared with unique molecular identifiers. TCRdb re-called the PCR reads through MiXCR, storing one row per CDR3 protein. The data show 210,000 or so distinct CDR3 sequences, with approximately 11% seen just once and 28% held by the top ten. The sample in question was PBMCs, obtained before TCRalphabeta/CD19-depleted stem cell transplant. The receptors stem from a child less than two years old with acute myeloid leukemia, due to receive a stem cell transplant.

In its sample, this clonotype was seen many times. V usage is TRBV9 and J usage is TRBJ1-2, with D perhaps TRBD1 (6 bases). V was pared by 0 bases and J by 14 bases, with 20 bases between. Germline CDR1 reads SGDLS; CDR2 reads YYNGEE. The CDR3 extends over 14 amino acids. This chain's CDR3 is CASSVDHRTADRTF. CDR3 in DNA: TGTGCCAGCAGCGTAGACCATCGGACAGCGGATCGGACCTTC.

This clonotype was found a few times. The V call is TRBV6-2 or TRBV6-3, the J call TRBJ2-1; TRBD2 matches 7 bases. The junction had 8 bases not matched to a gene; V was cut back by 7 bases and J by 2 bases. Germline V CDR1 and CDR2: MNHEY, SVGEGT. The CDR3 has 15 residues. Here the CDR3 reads CASTIAGVPYNEQFF. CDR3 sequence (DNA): TGTGCCAGCACCATAGCGGGCGTACCCTACAATGAGCAGTTCTTC.

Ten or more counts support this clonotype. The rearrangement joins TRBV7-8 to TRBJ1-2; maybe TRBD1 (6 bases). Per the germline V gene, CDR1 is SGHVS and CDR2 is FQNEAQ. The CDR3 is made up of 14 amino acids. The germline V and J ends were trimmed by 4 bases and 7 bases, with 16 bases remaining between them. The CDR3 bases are TGTGCCAGCAGCTCCCTTCGGGGGGCGGGTGGCTACACCTTC. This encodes CASSSLRGAGGYTF.

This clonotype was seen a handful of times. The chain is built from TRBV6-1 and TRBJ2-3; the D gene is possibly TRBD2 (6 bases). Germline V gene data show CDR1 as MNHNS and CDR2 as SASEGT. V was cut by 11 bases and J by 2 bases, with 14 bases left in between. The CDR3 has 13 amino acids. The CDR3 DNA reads TGTGCCGGCAATAGCGGCTCCACAGATACGCAGTATTTT. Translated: CAGNSGSTDTQYF.

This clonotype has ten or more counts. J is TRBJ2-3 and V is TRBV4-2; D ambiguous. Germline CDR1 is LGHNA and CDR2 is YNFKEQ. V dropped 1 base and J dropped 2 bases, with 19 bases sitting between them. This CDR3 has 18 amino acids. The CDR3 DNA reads TGTGCCAGCAGCCAAGGCCTCCAGGACCCCCCGGTCACAGATACGCAGTATTTT. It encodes CASSQGLQDPPVTDTQYF.

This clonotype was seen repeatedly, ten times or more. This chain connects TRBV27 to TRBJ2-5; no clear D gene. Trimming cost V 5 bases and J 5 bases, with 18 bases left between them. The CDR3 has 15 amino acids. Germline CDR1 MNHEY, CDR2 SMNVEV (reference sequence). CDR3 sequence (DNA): TGTGCCAGCAGTGGTACTGGATCGATGTGGGAGACCCAGTACTTC. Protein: CASSGTGSMWETQYF.

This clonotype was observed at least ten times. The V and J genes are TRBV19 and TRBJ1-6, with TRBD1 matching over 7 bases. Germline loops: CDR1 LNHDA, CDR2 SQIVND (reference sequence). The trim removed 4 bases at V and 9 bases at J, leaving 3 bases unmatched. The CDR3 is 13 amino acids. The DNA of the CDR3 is TGTGCCAGTAGTACGGGACAGCCTTCACCCCTCCACTTT. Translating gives CASSTGQPSPLHF.

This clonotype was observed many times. The CDR3 loop is CASSLGGRTDTQYF. CDR3 coding DNA: TGTGCCAGCAGCTTAGGCGGGCGGACAGATACGCAGTATTTT. The chain recombines TRBV7-7 with TRBJ2-3, with a weak D call TRBD2 (5 bases). CDR1 is SSHAT, CDR2 FNYEAQ, per germline (reference sequence). The CDR3 runs to 14 residues. Trimming cost V 1 base and J 3 bases, with 8 bases left between them.

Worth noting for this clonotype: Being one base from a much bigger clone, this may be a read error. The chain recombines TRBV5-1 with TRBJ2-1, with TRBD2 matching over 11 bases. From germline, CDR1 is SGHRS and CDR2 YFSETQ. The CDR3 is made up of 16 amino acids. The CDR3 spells CASSAELAGAYDEQFF. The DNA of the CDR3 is TGCGCCAGCAGCGCCGAACTAGCGGGGGCCTACGATGAGCAGTTCTTC.

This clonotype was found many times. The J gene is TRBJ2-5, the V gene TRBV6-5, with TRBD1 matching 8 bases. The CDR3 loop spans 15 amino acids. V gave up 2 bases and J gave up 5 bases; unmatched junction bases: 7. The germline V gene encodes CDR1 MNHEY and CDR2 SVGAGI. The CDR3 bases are TGTGCCAGCAGTTACGGACAGGGTATGCGTGAGACCCAGTACTTC. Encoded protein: CASSYGQGMRETQYF.

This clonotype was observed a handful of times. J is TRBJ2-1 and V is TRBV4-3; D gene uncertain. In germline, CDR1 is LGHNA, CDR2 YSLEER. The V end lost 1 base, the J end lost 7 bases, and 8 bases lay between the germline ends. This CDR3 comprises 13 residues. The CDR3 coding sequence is TGCGCCAGCAGCCAAGTTTTCCGGAATGAGCAGTTCTTC. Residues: CASSQVFRNEQFF.

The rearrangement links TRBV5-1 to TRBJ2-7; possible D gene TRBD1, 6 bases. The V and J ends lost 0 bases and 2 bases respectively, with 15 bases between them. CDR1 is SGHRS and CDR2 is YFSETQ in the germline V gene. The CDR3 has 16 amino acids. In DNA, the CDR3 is TGCGCCAGCAGCTTGGCAGGGGTCAGGAAAGCCTACGAGCAGTACTTC. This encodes CASSLAGVRKAYEQYF.

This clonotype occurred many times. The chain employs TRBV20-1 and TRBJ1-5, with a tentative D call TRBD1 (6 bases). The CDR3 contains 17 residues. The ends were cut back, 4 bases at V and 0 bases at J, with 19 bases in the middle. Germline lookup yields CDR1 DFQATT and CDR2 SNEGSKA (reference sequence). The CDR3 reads CSATDSFESYSNQPQHF. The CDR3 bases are TGCAGTGCTACGGACAGCTTCGAGTCCTATAGCAATCAGCCCCAGCATTTT.

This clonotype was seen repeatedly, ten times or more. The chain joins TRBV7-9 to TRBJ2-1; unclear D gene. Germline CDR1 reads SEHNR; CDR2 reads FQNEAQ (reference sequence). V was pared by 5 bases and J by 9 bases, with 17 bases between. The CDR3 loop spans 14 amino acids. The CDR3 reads CASSPPFRNFEQFF. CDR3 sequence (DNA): TGTGCCAGCAGCCCCCCATTCAGAAACTTTGAGCAGTTCTTC.

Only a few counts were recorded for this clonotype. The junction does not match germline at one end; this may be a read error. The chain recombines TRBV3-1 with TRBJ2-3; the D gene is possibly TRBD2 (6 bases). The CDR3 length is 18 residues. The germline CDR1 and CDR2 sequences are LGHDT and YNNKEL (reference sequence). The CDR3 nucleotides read TGTGCCATCAGCCCCCGCGGAGAGTCCTTAGCGGATACAGATACGCAGTATTTT. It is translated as CAISPRGESLADTDTQYF.

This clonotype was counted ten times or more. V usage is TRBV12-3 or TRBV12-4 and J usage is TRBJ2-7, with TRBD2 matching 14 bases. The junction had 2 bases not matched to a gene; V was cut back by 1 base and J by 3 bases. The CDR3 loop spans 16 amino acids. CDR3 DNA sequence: TGTGCCAGCAGTTTAGTGGGACTAGCGGGAGACTACGAGCAGTACTTC. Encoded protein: CASSLVGLAGDYEQYF.

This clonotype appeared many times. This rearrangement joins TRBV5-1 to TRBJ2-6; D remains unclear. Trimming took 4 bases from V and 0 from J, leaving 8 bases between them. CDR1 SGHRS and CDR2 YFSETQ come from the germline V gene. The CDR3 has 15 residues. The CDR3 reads CASSALSSGANVLTF. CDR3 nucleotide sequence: TGCGCCAGCAGCGCCTTAAGCTCTGGGGCCAACGTCCTGACTTTC.

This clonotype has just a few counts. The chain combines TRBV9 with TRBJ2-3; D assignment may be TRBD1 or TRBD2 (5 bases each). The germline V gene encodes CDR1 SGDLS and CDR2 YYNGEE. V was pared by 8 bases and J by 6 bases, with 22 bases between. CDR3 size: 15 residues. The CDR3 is CASAMRGLAQDTQYF. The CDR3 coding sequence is TGTGCCAGTGCAATGAGGGGCCTAGCTCAGGATACGCAGTATTTT.

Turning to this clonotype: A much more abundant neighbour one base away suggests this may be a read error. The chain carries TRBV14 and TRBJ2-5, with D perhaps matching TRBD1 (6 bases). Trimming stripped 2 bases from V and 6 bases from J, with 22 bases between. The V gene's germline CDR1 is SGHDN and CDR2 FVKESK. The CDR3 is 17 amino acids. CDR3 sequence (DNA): TGTGCCAGCAGCCAATACTCCGGGACATCATCGGGAAAGACCCAGTACTTC. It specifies CASSQYSGTSSGKTQYF.

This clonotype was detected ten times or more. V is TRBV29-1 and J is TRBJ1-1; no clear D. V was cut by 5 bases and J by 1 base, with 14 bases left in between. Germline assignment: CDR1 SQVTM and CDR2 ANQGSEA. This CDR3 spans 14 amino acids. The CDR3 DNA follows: TGCAGCGTTCGGTTGGGGAATGGGAACACTGAAGCTTTCTTT. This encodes CSVRLGNGNTEAFF.

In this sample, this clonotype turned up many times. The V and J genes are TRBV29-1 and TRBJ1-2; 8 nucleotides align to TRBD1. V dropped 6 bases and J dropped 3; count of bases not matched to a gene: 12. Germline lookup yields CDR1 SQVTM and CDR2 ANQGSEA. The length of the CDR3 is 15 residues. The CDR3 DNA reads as TGCAGCGTGGGGGGGTCCAGGGGGCGAGACTATGGCTACACCTTC. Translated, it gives CSVGGSRGRDYGYTF.

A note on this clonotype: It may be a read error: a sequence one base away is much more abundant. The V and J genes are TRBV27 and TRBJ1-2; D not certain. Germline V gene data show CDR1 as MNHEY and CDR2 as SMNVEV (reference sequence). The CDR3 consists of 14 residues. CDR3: CTSSLSGPGNGYTF. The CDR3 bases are TGTACCAGCAGTTTAAGCGGGCCGGGGAACGGCTACACCTTC.

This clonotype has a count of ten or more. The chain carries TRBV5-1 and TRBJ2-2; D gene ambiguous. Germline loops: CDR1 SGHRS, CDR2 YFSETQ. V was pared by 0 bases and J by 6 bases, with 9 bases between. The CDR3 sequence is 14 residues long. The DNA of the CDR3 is TGCGCCAGCAGCTTGGGACCTCAACCCGGGGAGCTGTTTTTT. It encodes CASSLGPQPGELFF.

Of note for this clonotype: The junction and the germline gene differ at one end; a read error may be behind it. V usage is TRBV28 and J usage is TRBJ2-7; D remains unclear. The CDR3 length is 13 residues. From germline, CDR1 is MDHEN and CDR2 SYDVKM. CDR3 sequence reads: CASSPTGSHEQHF. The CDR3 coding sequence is TGTGCCAGCAGTCCAACCGGCAGCCACGAGCAGCACTTC.

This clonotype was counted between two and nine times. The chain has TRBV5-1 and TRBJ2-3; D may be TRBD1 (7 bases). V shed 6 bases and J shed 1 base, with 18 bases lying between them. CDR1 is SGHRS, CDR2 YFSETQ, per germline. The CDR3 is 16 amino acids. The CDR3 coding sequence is TGCGCCAGCACCTTTGGAGGGGGCGGGGGCACAGATACGCAGTATTTT. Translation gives CASTFGGGGGTDTQYF.

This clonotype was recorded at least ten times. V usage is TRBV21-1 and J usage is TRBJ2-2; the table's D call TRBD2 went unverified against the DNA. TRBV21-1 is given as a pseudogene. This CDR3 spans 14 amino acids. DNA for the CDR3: TGTGCCAGCAGCAAACTGGCGGGATCCGGGGAGCTGTTTTTT. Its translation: CASSKLAGSGELFF.

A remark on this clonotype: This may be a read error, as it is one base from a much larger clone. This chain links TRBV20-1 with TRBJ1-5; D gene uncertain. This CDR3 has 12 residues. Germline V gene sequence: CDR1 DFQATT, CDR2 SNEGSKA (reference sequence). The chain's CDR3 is CSAIDYNHPQHF. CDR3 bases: TGCAGTGCTATTGACTACAATCACCCCCAGCATTTT.

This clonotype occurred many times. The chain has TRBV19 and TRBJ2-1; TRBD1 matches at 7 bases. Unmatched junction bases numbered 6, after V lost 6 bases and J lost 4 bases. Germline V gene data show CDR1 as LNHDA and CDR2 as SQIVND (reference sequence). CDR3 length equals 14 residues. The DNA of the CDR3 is TGTGCCAGTAGCTTTGGACAGGTTTACAATGAGCAGTTCTTC. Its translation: CASSFGQVYNEQFF.

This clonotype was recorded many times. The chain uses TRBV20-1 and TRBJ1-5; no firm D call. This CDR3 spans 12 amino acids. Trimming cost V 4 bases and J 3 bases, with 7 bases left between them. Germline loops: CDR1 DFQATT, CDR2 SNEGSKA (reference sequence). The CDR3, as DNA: TGCAGTGCTATTGACTACAATCAGCCCCAGCATTTT. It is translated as CSAIDYNQPQHF.

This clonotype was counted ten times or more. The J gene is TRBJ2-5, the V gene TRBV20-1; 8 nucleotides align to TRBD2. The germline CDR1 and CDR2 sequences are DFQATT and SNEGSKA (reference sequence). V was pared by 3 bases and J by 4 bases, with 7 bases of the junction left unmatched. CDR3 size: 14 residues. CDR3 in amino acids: CSASREGFAETQYF. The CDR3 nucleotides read TGCAGTGCTAGCCGGGAGGGCTTTGCAGAGACCCAGTACTTC.